This is a list of T cell receptor beta chains from one sample in a study of cytomegalovirus exposure and HLA in healthy donors. Sequencing used immunoSEQ multiplex PCR; TCRdb keeps in-frame clones, though not all of them. The sample holds fewer than 300,000 clones, 75% to 90% seen once. Source material: PBMCs. These receptors came from a man in his forties or fifties in good health and CMV-seropositive. Both conserved end residues are trimmed from each CDR3. Fields, in order: V gene, J gene, clone size, CDR3 protein. The size field is filled for only some rows; it gives once, few, many or a size class.

>TRBV7-9|TRBJ1-1|once
ASSSRQGATLGAEAF
>TRBV5-1|TRBJ2-3|once
ASSLVLTASTDTQY
>TRBV11-2|TRBJ2-7|-
ASSSFVPEPAHEQY
>TRBV27|TRBJ2-7|-
ASSLSGRTYEQY
>TRBV9|TRBJ2-7|-
ASSGGGSGDEQY
>TRBV2|TRBJ2-1|-
ASREYEQF
>TRBV28|TRBJ1-2|-
ASSLHRGYGYT
>TRBV7-2|TRBJ1-4|-
ASSLRTGGDEKLF
>TRBV10-3|TRBJ2-7|-
AILEAGGFSYEQY
>TRBV7-4|TRBJ2-1|-
ASSQGTREVRSYNEQF
>TRBV7-9|TRBJ1-4|-
ASSLDRVEKLF
>TRBV5-1|TRBJ1-5|-
ASSLRPTGTDGGQPQH
>TRBV7-3|TRBJ2-7|-
ASSSGLAGDEQY
>TRBV12-1|TRBJ2-2|-
ASSLLPGQEELRTGELF
>TRBV5-1|TRBJ1-3|-
ASSFGRDSGNTIY
>TRBV30|TRBJ1-1|-
AWRGAGMNTEAF
>TRBV1|TRBJ2-5|-
TSSQEDLAGGPLETQY
>TRBV19|TRBJ1-2|-
ASSQGGANGYT
>TRBV27|TRBJ2-1|-
ASRGSASYNEQF
>TRBV11-1|TRBJ2-2|-
ASSLGGTGELF
>TRBV4-3|TRBJ2-5|-
ASSRRYQETQY
>TRBV11-3|TRBJ2-5|-
ASSNPGGGETQY
>TRBV21-1|TRBJ2-1|-
ASSELAGHYNEQF
>TRBV19|TRBJ2-7|once
ASSIGPRSEQY
>TRBV10-1|TRBJ2-7|few
ASNLTSGEQY
>TRBV29-1|TRBJ1-2|-
SVGTGTVYT
>TRBV7-9|TRBJ2-7|-
ASAGGFYEQY
>TRBV25-1|TRBJ1-1|-
ASSESGWSLNTEAF
>TRBV28|TRBJ1-1|-
ASSLSPAEAF
>TRBV4-3|TRBJ2-2|-
ASSQDLRTYTGELF
>TRBV6-1|TRBJ2-1|-
ASSEDLAVLSYNEQF
>TRBV5-1|TRBJ2-1|-
ASNSGTQIYNEQF
>TRBV19|TRBJ2-7|few
ASSRGAALEQY
>TRBV6-1|TRBJ2-2|-
ASSPGQGAGELF